The T cell receptor (beta chain) under discussion was sequenced for a study of blood T cells in healthy people across ages. Broader study findings: Getting older went along with TCR beta diversity per million T cells dropping roughly linearly.

At least ten counts were recorded for this clonotype. As yet, its antigen is unknown. Sample-barcoded 5' priming and a J-beta primer mix drove a second PCR of roughly 7 to 11 cycles. Sequencing yielded, for each sample, at least 2.5 million paired-end reads carrying CDR3. TCRdb independently ran MiXCR on the 5' RACE reads; one entry per CDR3 protein. The data contain 650,000 to 700,000 distinct CDR3 sequences, about a third of them seen just once; the ten biggest clones take up 15%. The germline gives CDR1 MNHNS, CDR2 SASEGT. The CDR3 consists of 13 residues. V was pared by 5 bases and J by 7 bases, with 12 bases between.

V is TRBV6-1 and J is TRBJ2-1; no clear D. The TCR was taken from a woman of 80 years or more in good health. The sequencing input was blood. Here the CDR3 reads CASSLMEWNEQFF. As DNA, the CDR3 is TGTGCCAGCAGTCTGATGGAGTGGAATGAGCAGTTCTTC.